This TCR beta chain appears in the sequencing data of a study of glioma-infiltrating T cells after dendritic cell vaccination. Time point denoted: after dendritic cell vaccination, including at tumor progression/relapse. Turning to this clone: Its antigen is not known.

General study points: No direct clonality-survival link was found; a diverse polyclonal response may matter.

The CDR3 totals 15 residues. Looked up from germline, CDR1 is LGHNA and CDR2 is YSLEER. Trimming left V 4 bases short and J 1 base short, with 13 bases between. Here immunoSEQ multiplex PCR was the method, and the copy in TCRdb shows in-frame clones only, minus some. The repertoire consists of roughly 56,000 clones, with around 85% occurring once and the leading ten covering roughly 8.5%. This sequence joins TRBV4-3 and TRBJ1-1; no definite D call. Material: blood, obtained after dendritic cell vaccination. The TCR sequence derives from a human donor with glioblastoma. The CDR3 protein is CASSPSAGSNTEAFF. The CDR3 nucleotides are TGCGCCAGCAGCCCCTCCGCAGGTTCGAACACTGAAGCTTTCTTT.